This T cell receptor beta chain was sequenced for a study of Tregs in tolerant kidney transplant recipients. This clone appeared a few times. Its antigen is not identified. Germline assignment: CDR1 MNHNY and CDR2 SVGAGI (reference sequence). J lost 6 bases, V lost 0 bases, and 6 bases had no gene match. The CDR3 sequence is 15 residues long. Recipients received nonmyeloablative bone marrow transplants from related graft donors, with transient mixed chimerism. Unstimulated Tregs (CD4+CD25+CD127-) and CD4+CD25- non-Tregs were sorted from PBMCs. The assay was immunoSEQ multiplex PCR, and TCRdb's table has in-frame clones only and misses some. Of tens of thousands of clones in the sample, 93% were seen once. Study results and limitations: Biological reproducibility was not directly addressed, but technical replication error appeared minimal. Donor-specific Treg expansion exceeded global Treg expansion in tolerant patients, suggesting antigen drive.

The sample here was CD4+ T cells from blood (PBMCs), taken 12 months after the transplant. The genes are TRBV6-6 and TRBJ1-2, with TRBD1 matching 8 bases. This receptor was taken from a human patient who received a combined kidney and bone marrow transplant. The graft donor may account for some of the T cells. The CDR3: CASSYSQGAADGYTF. CDR3 coding DNA: TGTGCCAGCAGTTACTCCCAGGGGGCTGCTGATGGCTACACCTTC.